This TCR beta chain was captured by sequencing in a study of T cell repertoires in cytomegalovirus infection. In the study overall: Public TCR beta signature analysis indicated the presence of both CMV infection and matching HLA type.

TCRdb passed the reads through MiXCR, listing each CDR3 protein once. The sample holds approximately 590,000 distinct CDR3 sequences, around 40% seen once. On this clonotype: Its specificity is not known.

The ends lost 7 bases at V and 2 bases at J; junction bases unmatched: 10. Looked up from germline, CDR1 is MDHEN and CDR2 is SYDVKM. The CDR3 consists of 17 residues. The sequence was obtained from a human donor in good health (CMV status not recorded). Some clones in this sample may be carry-over from other donors' samples. This chain uses TRBV28 with TRBJ2-3; 12 bases match TRBD2. This sample comprised cultured PBMCs, obtained from culture after CMV antigen stimulation. CDR3 DNA: TGTGCCAGCACTTCTAGCGGGGGGGACGAAATCACAGATACGCAGTATTTT. It encodes CASTSSGGDEITDTQYF.